This T cell receptor beta chain stems from a study of OX40 agonist ivuxolimab in advanced cancers. Libraries were prepared by immunoSEQ multiplex PCR; TCRdb keeps only in-frame clonotypes and omits some of them. The sample holds about 93,000 clones, roughly 94% seen once. Specimen: CD4+ or CD8+ T cells sorted from blood, collected in a trial of the OX40 agonist ivuxolimab. The sequence came from an adult with an advanced solid tumor such as melanoma, head and neck, liver or kidney cancer.

CDR3 protein: CASTFGDTYEQYF. Here the CDR3 DNA reads TGTGCCAGCACCTTCGGGGATACCTACGAGCAGTACTTC. This chain connects TRBV6-5 to TRBJ2-7; D perhaps matches TRBD2 (5 bases). The V gene's germline CDR1 is MNHEY and CDR2 SVGAGI. The CDR3 runs to 13 residues. V was cut by 7 bases and J by 2 bases, with 12 bases left in between.